The T cell receptor beta chain under discussion was sequenced for a study of cytomegalovirus exposure and HLA in healthy donors. Findings and limits, study-wide: Excluded were some V segments that proved indistinguishable, including TRBV6-2 and TRBV6-3. The records held CMV serostatus as the only immune exposure information.

In the PCR, 60 Vbeta and 13 Jbeta primers were used. Sequencing was performed with immunoSEQ multiplex PCR; in TCRdb, only in-frame clones are kept and a portion is missing. The sample carries approximately 200,000 clones, about 80% recorded once. Notes on this clone: Its specificity is unknown.

The CDR3 totals 14 residues. V was pared by 3 bases and J by 6 bases, with 11 bases between. The V gene's germline CDR1 is SGHAT and CDR2 FQNNGV. Healthy bone marrow donors supplied every sample. The chain uses TRBV11-2 and TRBJ2-2; D remains unclear. The specimen was PBMCs. The TCR comes from a woman under 30 in good health and CMV-seropositive. The CDR3 DNA reads TGTGCCAGCAGCTTGAAAATGGAGTCCGGGGAGCTGTTTTTT. This sequence encodes CASSLKMESGELFF.